Sequencing of this T cell receptor beta chain was carried out in a study of early T cells in non-severe SARS-CoV-2 infection. Study-level background: The authors sequenced bulk RNA from unsorted whole blood, leaving chains unpaired.

The TCR library protocol attached unique molecular identifiers to the individual cDNA molecules. TCRdb analysed the 5' RACE reads with MiXCR anew, one entry per CDR3 protein. The table shows about 55,000 distinct CDR3 sequences, with approximately 7.6% occurring only once. Broader study findings: Matching with VDJdb favored anti-spike CD8 responses (missing private and CD4 specificities).

In its sample, this clonotype was seen a few times. Its antigen is as yet unknown. The CDR3 is 18 amino acids. The V gene lost 3 bases and the J gene lost 6 bases, with 29 bases spanning the gap. Germline loops: CDR1 DFQATT, CDR2 SNEGSKA (reference sequence). The sequencing input was whole blood. V usage is TRBV20-1 and J usage is TRBJ1-1; tentative D call: TRBD1 (5 bases). The clonotype originates from an adult who was a healthcare worker with PCR-confirmed SARS-CoV-2 infection or an uninfected control (not recorded which). The CDR3 loop reads CSASPLGGAWRNAAEAFF. CDR3 DNA: TGCAGTGCTAGCCCCCTTGGTGGGGCCTGGAGGAACGCTGCTGAAGCTTTCTTT.